The source of this TCR beta chain is a study of T cell changes during pregnancy in multiple sclerosis. Some clones are missing from TCRdb's copy, which holds only in-frame ones; the method was immunoSEQ multiplex PCR. The table includes 83,000 or so clones, about 94% detected once. This CDR3 is built from 12 residues. J was trimmed by 4 bases and V by 5 bases; bases with no gene match: 2. CDR1 is KGHSH, CDR2 LQKENI, per germline. This chain uses TRBV18 with TRBJ2-7; TRBD1 aligns across 7 bases. Sequencing used peripheral blood, obtained after pregnancy. This TCR came from a female donor in good health, enrolled as a control in a pregnancy study. CDR3 coding DNA: TGTGCCAGCTCAAAGGACAGGTACGAGCAGTACTTC. It translates to CASSKDRYEQYF. The full variable domain, completed using reference TRBV18 and TRBJ2-7, is NAGVMQNPRHLVRRRGQEARLRCSPMKGHSHVYWYRQLPEEGLKFMVYLQKENIIDESGMPKERFSAEFPKEGPSILRIQQVVRGDSAAYFCASSKDRYEQYFGPGTRLTVT.